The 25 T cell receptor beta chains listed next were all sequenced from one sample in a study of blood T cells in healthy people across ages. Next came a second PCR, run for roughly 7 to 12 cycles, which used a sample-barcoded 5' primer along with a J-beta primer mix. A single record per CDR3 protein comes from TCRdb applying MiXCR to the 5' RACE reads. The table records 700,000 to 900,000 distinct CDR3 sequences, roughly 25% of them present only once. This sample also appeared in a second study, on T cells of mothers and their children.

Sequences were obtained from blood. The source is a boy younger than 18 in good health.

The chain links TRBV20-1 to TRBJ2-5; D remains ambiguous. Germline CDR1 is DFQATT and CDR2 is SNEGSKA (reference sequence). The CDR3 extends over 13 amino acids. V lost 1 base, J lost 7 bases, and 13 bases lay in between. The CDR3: CSARVDGGGTQYF. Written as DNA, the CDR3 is TGCAGTGCTAGAGTGGACGGCGGTGGGACCCAGTACTTC.

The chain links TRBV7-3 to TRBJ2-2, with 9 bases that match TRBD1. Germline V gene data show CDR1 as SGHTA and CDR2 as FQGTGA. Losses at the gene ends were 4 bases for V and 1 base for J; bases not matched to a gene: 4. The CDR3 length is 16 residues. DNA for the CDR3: TGTGCCAGCAGCTCGGGACAGGGCAAGAACACCGGGGAGCTGTTTTTT. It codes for CASSSGQGKNTGELFF. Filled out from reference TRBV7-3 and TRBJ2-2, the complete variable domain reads GAGVSQTPSNKVTEKGKYVELRCDPISGHTALYWYRQSLGQGPEFLIYFQGTGAADDSGLPNDRFFAVRPEGSVSTLKIQRTERGDSAVYLCASSSGQGKNTGELFFGEGSRLTVL.

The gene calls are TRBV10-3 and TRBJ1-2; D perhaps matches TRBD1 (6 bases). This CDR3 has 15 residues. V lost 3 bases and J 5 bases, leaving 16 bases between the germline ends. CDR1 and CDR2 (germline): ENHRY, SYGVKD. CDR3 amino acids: CAISEEEGGVYGYTF. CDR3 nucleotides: TGTGCCATCAGTGAAGAAGAAGGGGGAGTTTATGGCTACACCTTC.

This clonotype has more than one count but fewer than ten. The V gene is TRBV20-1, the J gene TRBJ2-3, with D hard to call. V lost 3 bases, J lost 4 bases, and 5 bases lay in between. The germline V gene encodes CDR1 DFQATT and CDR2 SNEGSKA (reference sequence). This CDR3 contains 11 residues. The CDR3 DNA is TGCAGTGCTAGGAGGTCAGATACGCAGTATTTT. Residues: CSARRSDTQYF.

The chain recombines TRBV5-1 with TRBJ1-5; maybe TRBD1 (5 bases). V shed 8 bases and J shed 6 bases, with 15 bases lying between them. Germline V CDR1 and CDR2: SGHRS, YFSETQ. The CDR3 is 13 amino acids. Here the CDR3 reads CASRGGDRQPQHF. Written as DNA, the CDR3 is TGCGCCAGTCGTGGGGGTGATCGTCAGCCCCAGCATTTT.

The CDR3 spells CATSRDLTGYLRGYTF. The CDR3 DNA sequence: TGTGCCACCAGCAGAGACCTGACAGGGTACCTGAGAGGATACACCTTC. This chain joins TRBV15 and TRBJ1-2, with TRBD1 matching 7 bases. Looked up from germline, CDR1 is LNHNV and CDR2 is YYDKDF (reference sequence). CDR3 length equals 16 residues. V lost 0 bases, J lost 11 bases, and 15 bases stayed unmatched.

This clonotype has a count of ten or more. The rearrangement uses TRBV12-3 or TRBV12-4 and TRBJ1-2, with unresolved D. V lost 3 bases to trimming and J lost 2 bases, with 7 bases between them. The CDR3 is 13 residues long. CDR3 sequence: CASSLGSNYGYTF. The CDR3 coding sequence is TGTGCCAGCAGTTTGGGCAGCAACTATGGCTACACCTTC.

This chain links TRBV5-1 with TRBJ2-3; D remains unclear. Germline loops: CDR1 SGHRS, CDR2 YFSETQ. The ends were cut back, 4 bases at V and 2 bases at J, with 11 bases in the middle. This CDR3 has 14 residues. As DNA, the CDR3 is TGCGCCAGCAGCCCCCCCTTAGACACAGATACGCAGTATTTT. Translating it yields CASSPPLDTDTQYF.

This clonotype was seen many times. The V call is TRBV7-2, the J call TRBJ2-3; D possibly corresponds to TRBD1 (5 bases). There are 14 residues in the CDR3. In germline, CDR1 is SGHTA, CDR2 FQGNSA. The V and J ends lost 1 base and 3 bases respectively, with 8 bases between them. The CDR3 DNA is TGTGCCAGCAGCTTAGTCCAGGGAACAGATACGCAGTATTTT. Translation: CASSLVQGTDTQYF.

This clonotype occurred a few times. The chain's CDR3 is CATSPGVFYTDTQYF. The CDR3 bases are TGCGCCACCTCCCCTGGGGTCTTCTACACAGATACGCAGTATTTT. The chain has TRBV5-1 and TRBJ2-3; D ambiguous. Trimming took off 9 bases at V and 2 bases at J, with 19 bases between the two ends. Germline V gene sequence: CDR1 SGHRS, CDR2 YFSETQ. The CDR3 covers 15 residues. Full variable domain (outside the CDR3, taken from reference TRBV5-1 and TRBJ2-3): KAGVTQTPRYLIKTRGQQVTLSCSPISGHRSVSWYQQTPGQGLQFLFEYFSETQRNKGNFPGRFSGRQFSNSRSEMNVSTLELGDSALYLCATSPGVFYTDTQYFGPGTRLTVL.

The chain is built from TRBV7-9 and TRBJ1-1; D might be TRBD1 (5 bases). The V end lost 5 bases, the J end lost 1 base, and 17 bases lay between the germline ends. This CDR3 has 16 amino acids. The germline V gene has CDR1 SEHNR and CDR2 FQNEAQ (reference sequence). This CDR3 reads CASSPREGVWNTEAFF. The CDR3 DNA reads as TGTGCCAGCAGCCCTCGTGAAGGGGTGTGGAACACTGAAGCTTTCTTT.

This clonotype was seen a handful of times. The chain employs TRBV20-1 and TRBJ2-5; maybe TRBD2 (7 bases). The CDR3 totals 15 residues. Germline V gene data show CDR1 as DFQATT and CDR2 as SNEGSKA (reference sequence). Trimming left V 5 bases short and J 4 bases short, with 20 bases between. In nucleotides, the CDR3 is TGCAGTGCTGCCCGGAGGGAGGGGGAAGGAGAGACCCAGTACTTC. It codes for CSAARREGEGETQYF.

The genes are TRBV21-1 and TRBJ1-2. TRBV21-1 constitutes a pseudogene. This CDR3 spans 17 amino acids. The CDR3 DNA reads TGTGCCAGCAGCAAAGTTGGAGCTTCAAATTCCCCCTATGGCTACACCTTC. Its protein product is CASSKVGASNSPYGYTF.

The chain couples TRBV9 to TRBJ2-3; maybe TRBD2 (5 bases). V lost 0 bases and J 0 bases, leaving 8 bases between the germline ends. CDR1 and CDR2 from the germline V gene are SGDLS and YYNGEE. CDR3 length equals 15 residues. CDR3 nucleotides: TGTGCCAGCAGCGTAGAAGCGGCTAGCACAGATACGCAGTATTTT. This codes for CASSVEAASTDTQYF.

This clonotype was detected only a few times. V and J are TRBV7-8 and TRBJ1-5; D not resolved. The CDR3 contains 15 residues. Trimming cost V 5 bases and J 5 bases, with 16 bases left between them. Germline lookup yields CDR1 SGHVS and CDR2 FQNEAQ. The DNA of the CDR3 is TGTGCCAGCAGCCAGGACGGATCCGAAGATCAGCCCCAGCATTTT. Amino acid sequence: CASSQDGSEDQPQHF. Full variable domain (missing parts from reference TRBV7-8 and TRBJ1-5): GAGVSQSPRYKVAKRGQDVALRCDPISGHVSLFWYQQALGQGPEFLTYFQNEAQLDKSGLPSDRFFAERPEGSVSTLKIQRTQQEDSAVYLCASSQDGSEDQPQHFGDGTRLSIL.

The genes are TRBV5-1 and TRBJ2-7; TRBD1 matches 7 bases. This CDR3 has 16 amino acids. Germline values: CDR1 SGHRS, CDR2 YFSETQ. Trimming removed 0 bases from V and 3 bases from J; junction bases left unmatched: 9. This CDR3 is CASSLVLKGQIYEQYF. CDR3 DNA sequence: TGCGCCAGCAGCTTGGTCCTTAAGGGACAGATCTACGAGCAGTACTTC.

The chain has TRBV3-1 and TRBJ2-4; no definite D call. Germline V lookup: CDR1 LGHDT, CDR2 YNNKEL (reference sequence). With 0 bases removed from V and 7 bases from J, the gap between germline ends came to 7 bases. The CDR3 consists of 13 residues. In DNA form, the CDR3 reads TGTGCCAGCAGCCAAGATCAGGTGAACATTCAGTACTTC. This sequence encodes CASSQDQVNIQYF.

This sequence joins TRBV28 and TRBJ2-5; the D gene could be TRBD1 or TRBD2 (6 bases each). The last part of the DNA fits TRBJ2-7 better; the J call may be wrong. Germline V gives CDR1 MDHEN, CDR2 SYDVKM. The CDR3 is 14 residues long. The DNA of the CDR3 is TGTGCCAGCAGTTTAAGGAGGGACATACACGAGCAGTACTTC. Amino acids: CASSLRRDIHEQYF.

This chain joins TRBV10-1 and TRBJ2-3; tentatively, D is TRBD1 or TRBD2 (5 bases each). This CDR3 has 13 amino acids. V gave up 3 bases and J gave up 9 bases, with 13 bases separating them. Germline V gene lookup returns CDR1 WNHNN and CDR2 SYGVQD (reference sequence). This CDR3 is CASSDSGGGTQYF. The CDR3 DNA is TGCGCCAGCAGTGATAGTGGTGGGGGAACGCAGTATTTT.

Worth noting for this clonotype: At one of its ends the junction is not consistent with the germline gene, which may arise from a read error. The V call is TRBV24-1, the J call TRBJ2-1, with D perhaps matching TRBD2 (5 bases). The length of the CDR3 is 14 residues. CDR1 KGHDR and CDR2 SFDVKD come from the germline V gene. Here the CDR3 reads CATSDLAPYNEQFF. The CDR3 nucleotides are TGCGCCACCAGTGATTTAGCGCCGTACAATGAGCAGTTCTTC.

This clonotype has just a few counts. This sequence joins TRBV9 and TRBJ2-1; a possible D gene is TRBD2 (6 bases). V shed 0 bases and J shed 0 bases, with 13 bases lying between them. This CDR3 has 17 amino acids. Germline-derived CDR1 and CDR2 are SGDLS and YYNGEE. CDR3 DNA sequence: TGTGCCAGCAGCGTAGAGGGCGGGGATAGCTCCTACAATGAGCAGTTCTTC. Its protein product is CASSVEGGDSSYNEQFF.

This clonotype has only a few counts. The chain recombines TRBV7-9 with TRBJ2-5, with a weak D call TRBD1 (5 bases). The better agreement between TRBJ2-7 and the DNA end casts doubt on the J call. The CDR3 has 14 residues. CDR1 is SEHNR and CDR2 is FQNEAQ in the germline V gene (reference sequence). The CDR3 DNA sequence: TGTGCCAGCAGCTTAGGCAGGGCTCACTACGAGCAGTACTTC. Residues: CASSLGRAHYEQYF.

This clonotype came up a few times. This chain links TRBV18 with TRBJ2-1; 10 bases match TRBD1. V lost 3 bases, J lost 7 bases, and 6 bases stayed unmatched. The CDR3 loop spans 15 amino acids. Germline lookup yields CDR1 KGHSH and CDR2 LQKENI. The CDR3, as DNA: TGTGCCAGCTCACCTGGGGACAGGGGAGGTAATGAGCAGTTCTTC. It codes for CASSPGDRGGNEQFF.

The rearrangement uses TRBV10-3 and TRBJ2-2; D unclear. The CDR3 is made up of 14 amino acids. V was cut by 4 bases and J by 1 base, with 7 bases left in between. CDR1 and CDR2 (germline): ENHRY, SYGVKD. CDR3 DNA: TGTGCCATCAGTGTCCAGGAGAACACCGGGGAGCTGTTTTTT. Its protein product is CAISVQENTGELFF.

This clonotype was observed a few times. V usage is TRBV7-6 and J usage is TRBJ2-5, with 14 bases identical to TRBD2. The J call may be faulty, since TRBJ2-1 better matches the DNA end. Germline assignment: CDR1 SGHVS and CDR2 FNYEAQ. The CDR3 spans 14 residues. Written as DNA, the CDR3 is TGTGCCAGCCGACTAGCGGGGGGGGGAGGTGAGCAGTTCTTC. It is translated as CASRLAGGGGEQFF.